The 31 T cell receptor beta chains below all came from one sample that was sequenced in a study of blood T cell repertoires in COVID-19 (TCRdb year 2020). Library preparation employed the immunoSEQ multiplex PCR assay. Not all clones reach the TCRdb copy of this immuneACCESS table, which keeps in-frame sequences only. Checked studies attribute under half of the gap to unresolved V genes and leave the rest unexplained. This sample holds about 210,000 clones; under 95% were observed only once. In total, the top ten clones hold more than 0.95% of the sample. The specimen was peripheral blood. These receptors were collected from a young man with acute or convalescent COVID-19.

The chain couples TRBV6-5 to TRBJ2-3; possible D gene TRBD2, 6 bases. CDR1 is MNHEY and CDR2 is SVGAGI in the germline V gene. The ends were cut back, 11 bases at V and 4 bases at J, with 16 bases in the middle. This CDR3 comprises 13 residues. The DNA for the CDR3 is TGTGCCTCCCGGGATAGCGGAGCAGATACGCAGTATTTT. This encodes CASRDSGADTQYF.

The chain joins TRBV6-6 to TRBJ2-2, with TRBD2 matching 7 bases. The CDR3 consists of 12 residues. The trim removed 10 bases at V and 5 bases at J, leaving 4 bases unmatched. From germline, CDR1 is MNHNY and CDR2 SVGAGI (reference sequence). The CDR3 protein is CATSGGTGELFF. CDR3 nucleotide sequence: TGTGCCACCTCGGGGGGTACCGGGGAGCTGTTTTTT.

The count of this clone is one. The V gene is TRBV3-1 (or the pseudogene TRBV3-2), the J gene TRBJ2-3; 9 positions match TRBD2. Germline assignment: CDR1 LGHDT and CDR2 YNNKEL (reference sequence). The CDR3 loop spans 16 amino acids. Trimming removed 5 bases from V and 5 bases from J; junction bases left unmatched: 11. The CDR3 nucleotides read TGTGCCAGCAGCTCTTTAGCGGGAGTCGTTCGAGATACGCAGTATTTT. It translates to CASSSLAGVVRDTQYF.

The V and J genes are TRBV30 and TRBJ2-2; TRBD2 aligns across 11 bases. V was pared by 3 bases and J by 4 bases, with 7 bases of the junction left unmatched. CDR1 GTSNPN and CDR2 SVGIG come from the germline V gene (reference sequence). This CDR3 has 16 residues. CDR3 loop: CAWSFSGRALTGELFF. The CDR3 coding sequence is TGTGCCTGGAGCTTTAGCGGGAGGGCCCTCACCGGGGAGCTGTTTTTT.

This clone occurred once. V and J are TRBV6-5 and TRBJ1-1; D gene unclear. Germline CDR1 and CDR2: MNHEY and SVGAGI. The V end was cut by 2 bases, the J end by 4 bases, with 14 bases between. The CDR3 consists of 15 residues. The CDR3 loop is CASSYLRSLSTEAFF. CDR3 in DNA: TGTGCCAGCAGTTACCTACGCTCGTTGTCCACTGAAGCTTTCTTT.

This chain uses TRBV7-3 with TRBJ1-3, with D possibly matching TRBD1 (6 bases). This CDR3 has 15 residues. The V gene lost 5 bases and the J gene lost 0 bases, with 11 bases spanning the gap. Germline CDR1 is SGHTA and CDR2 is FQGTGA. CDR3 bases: TGTGCCAGCAGCCCTCAGGGGACCTCTGGAAACACCATATATTTT. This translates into CASSPQGTSGNTIYF.

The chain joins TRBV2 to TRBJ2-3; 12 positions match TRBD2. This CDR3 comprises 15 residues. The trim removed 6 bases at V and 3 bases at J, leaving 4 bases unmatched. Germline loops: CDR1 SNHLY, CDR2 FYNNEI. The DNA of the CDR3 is TGTGCCAGCAGCCTCGGACTAGCGGGAACAGATACGCAGTATTTT. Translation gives CASSLGLAGTDTQYF.

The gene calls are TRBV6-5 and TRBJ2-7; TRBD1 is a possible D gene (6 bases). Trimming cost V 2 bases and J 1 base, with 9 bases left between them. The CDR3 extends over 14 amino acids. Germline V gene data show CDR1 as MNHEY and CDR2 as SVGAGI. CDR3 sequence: CASSYTQGSYEQYF. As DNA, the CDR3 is TGTGCCAGCAGTTACACACAGGGTTCCTACGAGCAGTACTTC.

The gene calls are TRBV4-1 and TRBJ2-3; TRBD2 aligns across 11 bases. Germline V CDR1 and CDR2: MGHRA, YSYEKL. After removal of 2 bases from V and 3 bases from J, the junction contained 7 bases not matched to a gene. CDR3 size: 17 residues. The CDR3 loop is CASSQTELAGGTDTQYF. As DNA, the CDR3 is TGCGCCAGCAGCCAAACCGAGTTAGCGGGGGGGACAGATACGCAGTATTTT.

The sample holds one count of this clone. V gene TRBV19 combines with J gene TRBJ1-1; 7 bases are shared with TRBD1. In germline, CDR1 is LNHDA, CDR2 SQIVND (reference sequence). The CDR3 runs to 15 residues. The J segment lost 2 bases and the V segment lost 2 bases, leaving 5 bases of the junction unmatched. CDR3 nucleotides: TGTGCCAGTAGTATAACAGGGGCGAAAAACACTGAAGCTTTCTTT. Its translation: CASSITGAKNTEAFF.

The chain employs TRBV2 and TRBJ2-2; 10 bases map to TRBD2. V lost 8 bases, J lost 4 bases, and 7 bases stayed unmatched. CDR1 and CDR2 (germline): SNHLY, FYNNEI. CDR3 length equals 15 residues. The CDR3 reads CASRKREGLTGELFF. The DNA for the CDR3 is TGTGCCAGCCGGAAGCGGGAGGGCCTCACCGGGGAGCTGTTTTTT.

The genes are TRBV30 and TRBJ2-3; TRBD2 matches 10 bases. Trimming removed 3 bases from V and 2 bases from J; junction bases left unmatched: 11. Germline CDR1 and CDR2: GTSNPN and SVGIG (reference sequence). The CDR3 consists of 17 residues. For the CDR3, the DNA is TGTGCCTGGAGGTCTAGCGGGGGCCCGCTTCCCACAGATACGCAGTATTTT. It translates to CAWRSSGGPLPTDTQYF.

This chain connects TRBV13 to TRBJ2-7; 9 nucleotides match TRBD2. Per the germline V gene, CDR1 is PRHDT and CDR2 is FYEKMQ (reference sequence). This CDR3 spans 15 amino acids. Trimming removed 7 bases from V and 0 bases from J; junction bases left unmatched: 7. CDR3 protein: CASTKGGGASYEQYF. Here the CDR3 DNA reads TGTGCCAGCACTAAGGGCGGGGGGGCCTCCTACGAGCAGTACTTC.

The CDR3 nucleotides read TGTGCTACAAAGCGGCAGCCCACCGGGGAGCTGTTTTTT. Amino acids: CATKRQPTGELFF. The chain employs TRBV28 and TRBJ2-2; possibly TRBD2 for D (5 bases). This CDR3 has 13 residues. CDR1 and CDR2 from the germline V gene are MDHEN and SYDVKM.

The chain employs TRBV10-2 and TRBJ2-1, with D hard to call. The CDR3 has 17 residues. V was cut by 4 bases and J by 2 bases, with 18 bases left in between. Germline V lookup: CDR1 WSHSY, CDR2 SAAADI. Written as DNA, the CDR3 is TGCGCCAGCAGTGCAGGCCTTTCAACGCTGGCCTACAATGAGCAGTTCTTC. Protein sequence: CASSAGLSTLAYNEQFF.

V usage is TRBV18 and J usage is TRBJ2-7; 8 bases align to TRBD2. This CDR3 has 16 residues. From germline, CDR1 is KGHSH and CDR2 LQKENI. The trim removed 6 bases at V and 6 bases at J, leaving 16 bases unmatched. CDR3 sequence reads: CASSSTFVGLESEQYF. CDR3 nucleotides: TGTGCCAGCTCCTCAACCTTCGTGGGACTAGAATCCGAGCAGTACTTC. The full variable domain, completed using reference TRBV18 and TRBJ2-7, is NAGVMQNPRHLVRRRGQEARLRCSPMKGHSHVYWYRQLPEEGLKFMVYLQKENIIDESGMPKERFSAEFPKEGPSILRIQQVVRGDSAAYFCASSSTFVGLESEQYFGPGTRLTVT.

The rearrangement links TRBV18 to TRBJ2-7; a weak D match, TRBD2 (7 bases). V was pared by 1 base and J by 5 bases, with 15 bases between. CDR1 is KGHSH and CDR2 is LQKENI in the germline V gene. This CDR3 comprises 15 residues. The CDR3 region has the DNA TGTGCCAGCTCACCACGGGGGGGGCGAGTTAACGAGCAGTACTTC. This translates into CASSPRGGRVNEQYF.

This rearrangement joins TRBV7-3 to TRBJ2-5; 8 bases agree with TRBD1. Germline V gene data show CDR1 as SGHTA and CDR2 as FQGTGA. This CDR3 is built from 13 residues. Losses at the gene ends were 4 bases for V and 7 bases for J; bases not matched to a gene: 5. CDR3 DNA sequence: TGTGCCAGCAGCTCCAGGGGGCCTGGGACCCAGTACTTC. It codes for CASSSRGPGTQYF.

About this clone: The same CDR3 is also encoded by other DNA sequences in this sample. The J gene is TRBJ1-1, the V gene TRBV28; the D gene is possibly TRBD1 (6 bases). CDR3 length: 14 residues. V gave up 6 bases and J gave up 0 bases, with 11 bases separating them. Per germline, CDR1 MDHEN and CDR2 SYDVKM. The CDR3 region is CASSSGGLNTEAFF. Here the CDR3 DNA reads TGTGCCAGCAGCTCTGGGGGCTTGAACACTGAAGCTTTCTTT.

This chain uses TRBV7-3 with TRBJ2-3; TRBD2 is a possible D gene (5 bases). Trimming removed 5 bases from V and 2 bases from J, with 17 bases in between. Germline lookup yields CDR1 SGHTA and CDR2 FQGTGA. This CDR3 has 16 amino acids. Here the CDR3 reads CASSPHVSGYTDTQYF. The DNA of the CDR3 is TGTGCCAGCAGCCCACATGTGAGCGGATACACAGATACGCAGTATTTT.

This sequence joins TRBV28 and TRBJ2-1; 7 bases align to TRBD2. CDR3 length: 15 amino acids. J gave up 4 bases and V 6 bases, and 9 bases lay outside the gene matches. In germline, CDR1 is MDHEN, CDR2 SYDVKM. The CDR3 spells CASSLGGRGYNEQFF. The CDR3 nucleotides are TGTGCCAGCAGCCTGGGAGGGAGGGGTTACAATGAGCAGTTCTTC.

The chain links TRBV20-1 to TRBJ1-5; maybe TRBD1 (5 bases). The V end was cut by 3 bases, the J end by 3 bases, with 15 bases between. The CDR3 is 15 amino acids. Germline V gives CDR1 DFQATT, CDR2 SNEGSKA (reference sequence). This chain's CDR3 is CSASLPTGPNQPQHF. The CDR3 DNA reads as TGCAGTGCTAGTTTACCCACAGGACCCAATCAGCCCCAGCATTTT.

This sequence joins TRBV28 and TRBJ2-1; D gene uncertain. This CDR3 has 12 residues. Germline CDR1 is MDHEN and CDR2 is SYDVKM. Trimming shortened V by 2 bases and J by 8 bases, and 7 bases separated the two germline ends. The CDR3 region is CASSLPGYEQFF. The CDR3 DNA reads TGTGCCAGCAGTTTACCGGGTTATGAGCAGTTCTTC.

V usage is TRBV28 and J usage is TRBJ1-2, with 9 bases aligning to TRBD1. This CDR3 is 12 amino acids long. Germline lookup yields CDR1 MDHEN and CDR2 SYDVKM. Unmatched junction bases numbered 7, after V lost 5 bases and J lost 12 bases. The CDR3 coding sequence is TGTGCCAGCAGTCTCTACACAGGGGGCAACACCTTC. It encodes CASSLYTGGNTF.

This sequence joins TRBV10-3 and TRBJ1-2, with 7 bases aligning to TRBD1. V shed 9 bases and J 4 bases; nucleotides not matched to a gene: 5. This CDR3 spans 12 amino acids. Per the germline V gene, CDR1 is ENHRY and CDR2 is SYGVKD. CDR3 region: CAMSRDSYGYTF. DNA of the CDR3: TGTGCCATGTCCCGGGACAGCTATGGCTACACCTTC.

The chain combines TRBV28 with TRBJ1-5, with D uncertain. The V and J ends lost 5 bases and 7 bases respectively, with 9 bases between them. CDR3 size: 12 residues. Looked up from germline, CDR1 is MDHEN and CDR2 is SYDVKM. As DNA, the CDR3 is TGTGCCAGCAGTCTCATTCGGCAGCCCCAGCATTTT. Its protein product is CASSLIRQPQHF.

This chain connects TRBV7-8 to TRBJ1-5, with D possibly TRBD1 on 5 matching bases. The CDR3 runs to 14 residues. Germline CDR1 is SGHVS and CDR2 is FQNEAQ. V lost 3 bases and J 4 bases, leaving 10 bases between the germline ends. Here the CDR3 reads CASSFSGGNQPQHF. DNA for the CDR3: TGTGCCAGCAGCTTCAGTGGGGGGAATCAGCCCCAGCATTTT.

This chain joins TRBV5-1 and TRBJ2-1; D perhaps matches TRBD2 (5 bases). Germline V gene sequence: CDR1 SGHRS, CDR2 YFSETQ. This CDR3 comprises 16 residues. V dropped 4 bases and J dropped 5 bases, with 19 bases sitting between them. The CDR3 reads CASSDGNTLGHNEQFF. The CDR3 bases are TGCGCCAGCAGCGACGGGAACACCCTGGGCCACAATGAGCAGTTCTTC.

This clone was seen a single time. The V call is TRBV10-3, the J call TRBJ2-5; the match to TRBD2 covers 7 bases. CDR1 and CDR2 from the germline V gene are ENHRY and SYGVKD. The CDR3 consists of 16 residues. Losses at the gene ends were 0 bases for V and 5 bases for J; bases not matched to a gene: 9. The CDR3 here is CAISESWEGVSETQYF. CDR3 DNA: TGTGCCATCAGTGAGTCGTGGGAGGGAGTGTCGGAGACCCAGTACTTC.

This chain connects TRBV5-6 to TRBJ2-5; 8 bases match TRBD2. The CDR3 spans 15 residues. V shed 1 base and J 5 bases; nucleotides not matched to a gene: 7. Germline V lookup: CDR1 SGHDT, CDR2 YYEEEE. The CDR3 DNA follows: TGTGCCAGCAGCTTGCTCCGGGGGGGCCCCGAGACCCAGTACTTC. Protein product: CASSLLRGGPETQYF.

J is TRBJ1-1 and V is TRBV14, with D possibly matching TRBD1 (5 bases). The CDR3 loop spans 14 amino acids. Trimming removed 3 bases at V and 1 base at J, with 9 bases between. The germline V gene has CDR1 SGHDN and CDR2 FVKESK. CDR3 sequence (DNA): TGTGCCAGCAGCCATTTAACAGGGAACACTGAAGCTTTCTTT. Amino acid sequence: CASSHLTGNTEAFF.